This T cell receptor beta chain was profiled in a study of PD-1 blockade in mismatch repair-deficient tumors. This table comes from immunoSEQ multiplex PCR, and its TCRdb copy is limited to in-frame clones, with some not included. Of 56,000 or so clones detected, over 65% appear once; the ten largest clones hold 3% to 3.5%. The CDR3 is 16 residues long. Germline CDR1 SGHDT, CDR2 YYEEEE. The ends lost 0 bases at V and 4 bases at J; junction bases unmatched: 4. The TCR comes from an adult with mismatch repair-deficient cancer. This chain uses TRBV5-6 with TRBJ2-4, with 10 positions matching TRBD2. The source was peripheral blood, collected 4 weeks after starting pembrolizumab. The CDR3 loop reads CASSLEAGGAKNIQYF. In DNA form, the CDR3 reads TGTGCCAGCAGCTTGGAAGCGGGAGGGGCGAAAAACATTCAGTACTTC.